A single sample is the source of the 8 T cell receptor beta chains below, sequenced in a study of radiation and T cells in renal cell carcinoma. This table comes from immunoSEQ multiplex PCR, and its TCRdb copy is limited to in-frame clones, with some not included. This sample has under 65,000 clones, with around 72% found just once. Time point described: baseline pretreatment blood. Treatment denoted: 15 Gy SBRT to primary tumor, nephrectomy 4 weeks later. The material sequenced was blood, taken from a patient whose treatment included radiotherapy and nephrectomy. All receptors come from a man in his fifties or sixties with renal cell carcinoma.

This clone was observed a single time. The J gene is TRBJ2-1, the V gene TRBV9; D call uncertain. V shed 2 bases and J shed 7 bases, with 4 bases lying between them. Germline V gene sequence: CDR1 SGDLS, CDR2 YYNGEE. There are 11 residues in the CDR3. This CDR3 is CASSVTNEQFF. The CDR3 region has the DNA TGTGCCAGCAGCGTTACAAATGAGCAGTTCTTC.

The chain has TRBV19 and TRBJ2-7, with 10 nucleotides matching TRBD1. Trimming took 5 bases from V and 6 from J; bases not matched to a gene: 13. This CDR3 has 16 amino acids. Germline assignment: CDR1 LNHDA and CDR2 SQIVND (reference sequence). The CDR3 sequence is CASSPTPGTGVSEQYF. The CDR3 DNA follows: TGTGCCAGTAGTCCAACCCCCGGGACAGGGGTCTCCGAGCAGTACTTC.

In this sample, this clone turned up a few times. The chain joins TRBV7-2 to TRBJ2-3, with D tentatively TRBD2 (5 bases). Deletions cut 5 bases from V and 8 bases from J, with 17 bases between. Germline V CDR1 and CDR2: SGHTA, FQGNSA. The CDR3 spans 14 residues. The CDR3 nucleotides are TGTGCCAGCAGCCGCCTTTCCGGAGAGGGTACGCAGTATTTT. Residues: CASSRLSGEGTQYF.

This chain uses TRBV5-3 with TRBJ2-7; D could derive from TRBD1 or TRBD2 (5 bases each). TRBV5-3 is sorted into the ORF group, with uncertain function. V lost 4 bases, J lost 3 bases, and 17 bases lay in between. CDR3 length: 15 residues. CDR3 amino acids: CARSVTGPDFYEQYV. The CDR3 nucleotides read TGTGCCAGAAGCGTAACGGGACCTGACTTCTACGAGCAGTACGTC.

This chain connects TRBV29-1 to TRBJ2-7; D is possibly TRBD1 or TRBD2 (5 bases each). Trimming left V 4 bases short and J 8 bases short, with 12 bases between. Germline V gene data show CDR1 as SQVTM and CDR2 as ANQGSEA. CDR3 size: 11 residues. This CDR3 reads CSVGGTGQQYF. In DNA form, the CDR3 reads TGCAGCGTTGGGGGTACGGGACAGCAGTACTTC.

The chain is built from TRBV5-1 and TRBJ2-2; 10 nucleotides align to TRBD1. V dropped 0 bases and J dropped 6; count of bases not matched to a gene: 5. CDR1 and CDR2 (germline): SGHRS, YFSETQ. This CDR3 is 16 amino acids long. The CDR3 reads CASSLAATGGSGELFF. Here the CDR3 DNA reads TGCGCCAGCAGCTTGGCCGCGACAGGGGGCTCCGGGGAGCTGTTTTTT.

The chain recombines TRBV18 with TRBJ1-3; 7 bases align to TRBD1. The trim removed 4 bases at V and 2 bases at J, leaving 11 bases unmatched. CDR1 is KGHSH, CDR2 LQKENI, per germline. The CDR3 runs 17 residues. CDR3 sequence reads: CASSLVDRAGTGNTIYF. CDR3 DNA: TGTGCCAGCTCACTTGTCGACAGGGCTGGAACTGGAAACACCATATATTTT.

The rearrangement uses TRBV5-1 and TRBJ2-3; D unresolved. V gave up 7 bases and J gave up 2 bases, with 14 bases separating them. The CDR3 runs to 14 residues. Germline V lookup: CDR1 SGHRS, CDR2 YFSETQ. As DNA, the CDR3 is TGCGCCAGCGGACGGGTCTCGGTCACAGATACGCAGTATTTT. Its translation is CASGRVSVTDTQYF.